This record covers a single TCR beta chain. Its antigen is not identified. Method: immunoSEQ multiplex PCR; TCRdb's copy keeps in-frame clones and lacks some. The sample consists of about 1.4 million clones, about 96% of them appearing once. Germline loops: CDR1 SGHRS, CDR2 YFSETQ. The CDR3 loop spans 16 amino acids. The V gene end was trimmed by 0 bases and the J gene end by 16 bases; junction bases not matched to a gene: 19. This sample is drawn from a study of shared clonotypes between healthy human individuals. Study information: The study used three CD4 naive, three CD4 memory, two CD8 naive and one CD8 memory plate per donor. The study's findings and limits: When naive CD4 clonotypes were compared across several donors, around 5% were shared.

This TCR was recovered from a man aged 30 to 39 in good health. The chain links TRBV5-1 to TRBJ2-1; 7 nucleotides line up with TRBD2. Material: naive CD4+ T cells sorted from blood. The sample's subset: CD45RA+ positively selected. CDR3 coding DNA: TGCGCCAGCAGCTTGGATCGTCTAGCGGCAATCTCCGCTGTCTTCTTC. This codes for CASSLDRLAAISAVFF.